This TCR beta chain is drawn from a study of cytomegalovirus exposure and HLA in healthy donors. V shed 4 bases and J 5 bases; nucleotides not matched to a gene: 9. Per the germline V gene, CDR1 is SGDLS and CDR2 is YYNGEE. This CDR3 has 15 amino acids. The PCR ran on 60 Vbeta and 13 Jbeta primers. Sequencing used immunoSEQ multiplex PCR; TCRdb keeps in-frame clones, though not all of them. The table has around 150,000 clones, about two thirds seen once. This rearrangement joins TRBV9 to TRBJ2-7; the match to TRBD1 covers 10 bases. The source of this sequence is a man under 40 in good health and CMV-seropositive. Material for sequencing was PBMCs. The CDR3: CASSLGQGFMDEQYF. CDR3 bases: TGTGCCAGCAGCCTGGGACAGGGGTTTATGGACGAGCAGTACTTC. The full variable domain, its missing parts supplied by reference TRBV9 and TRBJ2-7, is DSGVTQTPKHLITATGQRVTLRCSPRSGDLSVYWYQQSLDQGLQFLIQYYNGEERAKGNILERFSAQQFPDLHSELNLSSLELGDSALYFCASSLGQGFMDEQYFGPGTRLTVT.